These 2 T cell receptor beta chains were all obtained from the same sample, sequenced in a study of shared clonotypes between healthy human individuals. Naive-designated CD8 cells lacked CD45RO, were positively enriched for CCR7, and omitted terminally differentiated effector memory CD45RA+ cells. TCRdb's copy holds only in-frame clones and misses some; the assay was immunoSEQ multiplex PCR. The table includes approximately 2,200,000 clones, more than 85% detected once. Sequencing input: naive CD8+ T cells from PBMCs. These receptors were collected from a man aged 18 to 35 in good health. Some clones in this sample may be carry-over from other donors' samples.

The chain employs TRBV5-6 and TRBJ2-1; TRBD1 aligns across 10 bases. This CDR3 is built from 16 residues. The germline gives CDR1 SGHDT, CDR2 YYEEEE. V shed 2 bases and J 8 bases; nucleotides not matched to a gene: 10. The CDR3 region is CASSFGWGQGTDEQFF. Here the CDR3 DNA reads TGTGCCAGCAGCTTTGGGTGGGGACAGGGGACCGATGAGCAGTTCTTC.

The chain joins TRBV10-3 to TRBJ1-1; 9 bases align to TRBD1. This CDR3 spans 14 amino acids. V lost 7 bases and J lost 5; bases outside the gene matches: 8. Germline CDR1 reads ENHRY; CDR2 reads SYGVKD. CDR3 sequence: CAIMRQGEGTEAFF. The CDR3 DNA sequence: TGTGCCATCATGAGACAGGGGGAAGGGACTGAAGCTTTCTTT.